This TCR beta chain emerged from a study of blood T cell repertoires in COVID-19. About the study: Samples came from the United States, Italy and Spain, spanning acute and convalescent COVID-19.

Authors' data handling: From reference gene primer amplification, estimates of nucleated cell counts were derived. Libraries were prepared by immunoSEQ multiplex PCR; TCRdb keeps only in-frame clonotypes and omits some of them. That table furnishes V, J and clone size, whereas the DNA furnished D and trimming. Among around 300,000 clones, 86% were seen once, and the ten largest hold 3%. Germline loops: CDR1 SNHLY, CDR2 FYNNEI. J gave up 8 bases and V 5 bases, and 5 bases lay outside the gene matches. The CDR3 has 12 amino acids. Sequences were obtained from peripheral blood. J is TRBJ1-2 and V is TRBV2, with 7 positions matching TRBD1. The receptor was derived from a woman aged 30 to 39 with active or convalescent COVID-19. This CDR3 reads CASSNDRVGYTF. The CDR3, as DNA: TGTGCCAGCAGTAACGACAGGGTCGGCTACACCTTC.